What follows are 20 T cell receptor beta chains derived from one specimen sequenced in a study of cytomegalovirus exposure and HLA in healthy donors. PCR amplification relied on 60 Vbeta primers (plus 13 Jbeta primers). Sequencing used immunoSEQ multiplex PCR; TCRdb keeps in-frame clones, though not all of them. The listing contains roughly 100,000 clones. Input material: PBMCs. The receptor set was obtained from a man aged 35 to 55 in good health and CMV-seronegative.

The chain links TRBV7-8 to TRBJ2-3, with 10 bases lining up with TRBD2. This CDR3 spans 14 amino acids. Germline V gives CDR1 SGHVS, CDR2 FQNEAQ. Losses at the gene ends were 6 bases for V and 3 bases for J; bases not matched to a gene: 3. In nucleotides, the CDR3 is TGTGCCAGCAGACCGGGACTAGCGACAGATACGCAGTATTTT. Protein product: CASRPGLATDTQYF. The full variable domain, its missing parts supplied by reference TRBV7-8 and TRBJ2-3, is GAGVSQSPRYKVAKRGQDVALRCDPISGHVSLFWYQQALGQGPEFLTYFQNEAQLDKSGLPSDRFFAERPEGSVSTLKIQRTQQEDSAVYLCASRPGLATDTQYFGPGTRLTVL.

This chain connects TRBV5-1 to TRBJ1-1; 9 bases agree with TRBD1. The CDR3 is 16 amino acids. The V gene end was trimmed by 0 bases and the J gene end by 7 bases; junction bases not matched to a gene: 10. Germline V CDR1 and CDR2: SGHRS, YFSETQ. The CDR3 DNA is TGCGCCAGCAGCTTGGGGCGTTCGGGACAGGGAGTTGAAGCTTTCTTT. This codes for CASSLGRSGQGVEAFF.

The chain is built from TRBV19 and TRBJ2-1; 14 bases are a match to TRBD2. CDR1 is LNHDA and CDR2 is SQIVND in the germline V gene (reference sequence). V shed 5 bases, J shed 7 bases, and the junction held 7 bases outside the gene matches. The CDR3 consists of 16 residues. The CDR3 DNA is TGTGCCAGTAGTGTGTTACGACTAGCGGGAGGGAATGAGCAGTTCTTC. It is translated as CASSVLRLAGGNEQFF. Supplemented by reference TRBV19 and TRBJ2-1, the full variable domain reads DGGITQSPKYLFRKEGQNVTLSCEQNLNHDAMYWYRQDPGQGLRLIYYSQIVNDFQKGDIAEGYSVSREKKESFPLTVTSAQKNPTAFYLCASSVLRLAGGNEQFFGPGTRLTVL.

The J gene is TRBJ1-1, the V gene TRBV5-1; weak D call: TRBD1 (5 bases). Between the trimmed V and J ends, which lost 0 bases and 6 bases, there was a span of 15 bases. The CDR3 covers 15 residues. Germline V gives CDR1 SGHRS, CDR2 YFSETQ. Written as DNA, the CDR3 is TGCGCCAGCAGCTTGGCAGGGTTCGAACTTGCTGAAGCTTTCTTT. The encoded protein is CASSLAGFELAEAFF.

The CDR3 reads CASSLRGPQPPTDTQYF. The CDR3 DNA reads as TGTGCCAGCAGCTTAAGGGGGCCTCAACCCCCTACAGATACGCAGTATTTT. The chain has TRBV7-2 and TRBJ2-3, with 7 bases aligning to TRBD1. Germline CDR1 reads SGHTA; CDR2 reads FQGNSA. CDR3 length: 17 residues. The ends lost 2 bases at V and 3 bases at J; junction bases unmatched: 11.

The rearrangement joins TRBV5-1 to TRBJ2-2; 9 bases line up with TRBD1. CDR1 SGHRS and CDR2 YFSETQ come from the germline V gene. This CDR3 contains 16 residues. The J segment lost 6 bases and the V segment lost 4 bases, leaving 10 bases of the junction unmatched. CDR3: CASSDQGQGNPGELFF. The CDR3 DNA follows: TGCGCCAGCAGCGATCAGGGACAGGGAAATCCCGGGGAGCTGTTTTTT.

V is TRBV19 and J is TRBJ1-5; D is uncertain. The V end lost 6 bases, the J end lost 0 bases, and 12 bases lay between the germline ends. CDR3 length: 15 residues. Germline values: CDR1 LNHDA, CDR2 SQIVND (reference sequence). The CDR3 sequence: CASSLLPDSNQPQHF. CDR3 sequence (DNA): TGTGCCAGTAGCCTACTCCCCGATAGCAATCAGCCCCAGCATTTT.

The genes are TRBV7-2 and TRBJ2-3, with 10 nucleotides matching TRBD2. The CDR3 totals 15 residues. Germline-derived CDR1 and CDR2 are SGHTA and FQGNSA. With 5 bases clipped from V and 5 bases from J, the junction kept 7 bases outside the gene matches. CDR3 DNA: TGTGCCAGCAGCGTTATGTTAGCGGGGGGAGATACGCAGTATTTT. Protein: CASSVMLAGGDTQYF.

The genes are TRBV7-9 and TRBJ2-3; 9 positions match TRBD2. The germline CDR1 and CDR2 sequences are SEHNR and FQNEAQ (reference sequence). V gave up 5 bases and J gave up 8 bases; unmatched junction bases: 11. The CDR3 has 15 residues. Here the CDR3 DNA reads TGTGCCAGCAGCCCCTCTAGCGGGATCCCGGGTACGCAGTATTTT. The encoded protein is CASSPSSGIPGTQYF.

CDR3 sequence (DNA): TGCGCCAGCAGCTTTGGACAGGGGGCAAGGGAGCAGTACTTC. This gives the protein CASSFGQGAREQYF. The V gene is TRBV5-1, the J gene TRBJ2-7, with TRBD1 identical over 11 bases. The CDR3 sequence is 14 residues long. CDR1 and CDR2 from the germline V gene are SGHRS and YFSETQ. The trim removed 2 bases at V and 7 bases at J, leaving 5 bases unmatched.

V usage is TRBV2 and J usage is TRBJ2-7; 8 bases fit TRBD2. CDR1 SNHLY and CDR2 FYNNEI come from the germline V gene. J gave up 2 bases and V 7 bases, and 10 bases lay outside the gene matches. There are 15 residues in the CDR3. The CDR3 spells CASNRVSGTAYEQYF. The CDR3 DNA sequence: TGTGCCAGCAACCGTGTTAGCGGGACGGCCTACGAGCAGTACTTC.

The chain joins TRBV12-5 to TRBJ2-7, with D perhaps matching TRBD2 (5 bases). V was clipped by 5 bases and J by 6 bases, with 14 bases between them. Germline loops: CDR1 LGHNT, CDR2 FRNRAP. The CDR3 covers 13 residues. The CDR3 protein is CASGTVGSSEQYF. The CDR3 DNA follows: TGTGCTAGTGGTACCGTGGGGAGTAGCGAGCAGTACTTC.

The V call is TRBV6-5, the J call TRBJ1-1; no firm D call. Germline CDR1 MNHEY, CDR2 SVGAGI. Between the trimmed V and J ends, which lost 0 bases and 2 bases, there was a span of 10 bases. CDR3 length: 15 residues. CDR3 in DNA: TGTGCCAGCAGTTACTCGTGGAGTCTAAACACTGAAGCTTTCTTT. Protein: CASSYSWSLNTEAFF.

The chain uses TRBV7-8 and TRBJ1-5; 7 nucleotides agree with TRBD1. This CDR3 region has 15 residues. Trimming removed 6 bases from V and 0 bases from J; junction bases left unmatched: 5. CDR1 is SGHVS and CDR2 is FQNEAQ in the germline V gene. The CDR3 reads CASRPDRVSNQPQHF. The CDR3 nucleotides read TGTGCCAGCAGACCCGACAGGGTTAGCAATCAGCCCCAGCATTTT.

V and J are TRBV9 and TRBJ1-1, with a possible D match to TRBD1 (6 bases). Germline loops: CDR1 SGDLS, CDR2 YYNGEE. The CDR3 is 14 amino acids. The V gene lost 0 bases and the J gene lost 3 bases, with 9 bases spanning the gap. CDR3: CASSVAGADTEAFF. DNA for the CDR3: TGTGCCAGCAGCGTAGCAGGGGCTGACACTGAAGCTTTCTTT.

The CDR3 protein is CASSRQGTSNYGYTF. DNA for the CDR3: TGTGCCAGCAGCAGACAGGGGACCTCTAACTATGGCTACACCTTC. The V call is TRBV5-4, the J call TRBJ1-2; 8 bases line up with TRBD1. The CDR3 spans 15 residues. J lost 0 bases, V lost 4 bases, and 5 bases had no gene match. Germline CDR1 and CDR2: SGHNT and YYREEE (reference sequence). Full variable domain (rest looked up from reference TRBV5-4 and TRBJ1-2): ETGVTQSPTHLIKTRGQQVTLRCSSQSGHNTVSWYQQALGQGPQFIFQYYREEENGRGNFPPRFSGLQFPNYSSELNVNALELDDSALYLCASSRQGTSNYGYTFGSGTRLTVV.

As concerns this clone: Other DNA variants within this sample encode the same CDR3. The chain is built from TRBV18 and TRBJ2-5; 8 bases are shared with TRBD1. V lost 2 bases and J lost 2; bases outside the gene matches: 1. Per the germline V gene, CDR1 is KGHSH and CDR2 is LQKENI. CDR3 length: 14 residues. The CDR3 loop reads CASSPNRGQETQYF. The CDR3 DNA sequence: TGTGCCAGCTCACCAAACAGGGGGCAAGAGACCCAGTACTTC.

The chain carries TRBV9 and TRBJ1-2; D uncertain. The V gene lost 3 bases and the J gene lost 8 bases, with 20 bases spanning the gap. CDR3 length equals 15 residues. CDR1 SGDLS and CDR2 YYNGEE come from the germline V gene. In DNA form, the CDR3 reads TGTGCCAGCAGCGCGGCAGGAACGACCAATCGCGGCTACACCTTC. Amino acid sequence: CASSAAGTTNRGYTF.

The rearrangement links TRBV5-1 to TRBJ2-1; TRBD2 agrees at 11 bases. The CDR3 runs to 18 residues. CDR1 and CDR2 from the germline V gene are SGHRS and YFSETQ. J lost 0 bases, V lost 0 bases, and 5 bases had no gene match. The CDR3 bases are TGCGCCAGCAGCTTGGCGCTACTAGCGGGAGACTCCTACAATGAGCAGTTCTTC. It yields the protein CASSLALLAGDSYNEQFF.

The CDR3 region has the DNA TGCAGTGCTAGATTGAGGGTTGCTTTCTTT. Translated: CSARLRVAFF. The chain joins TRBV20-1 to TRBJ1-1, with no clear D. The CDR3 is 10 amino acids. V gave up 2 bases and J gave up 11 bases, with 9 bases separating them. Per germline, CDR1 DFQATT and CDR2 SNEGSKA (reference sequence).